The 27 T cell receptor beta chains in this list originate from one sample, sequenced in a study of T cell changes during pregnancy in multiple sclerosis. Some clones are missing from TCRdb's copy, which holds only in-frame ones; the method was immunoSEQ multiplex PCR. The sample has around 130,000 clones, roughly 95% seen once. The specimen was peripheral blood, collected after pregnancy. These receptors came from a female donor with multiple sclerosis, enrolled in a pregnancy study.

CDR3 protein: CAIRSAAPNTDTQYF. Here the CDR3 DNA reads TGTGCCATCAGGTCGGCGGCCCCTAACACAGATACGCAGTATTTT. The gene calls are TRBV10-3 and TRBJ2-3, with D unresolved. CDR1 and CDR2 (germline): ENHRY, SYGVKD. The CDR3 extends over 15 amino acids. V was cut by 6 bases and J by 2 bases, with 15 bases left in between.

V is TRBV13 and J is TRBJ2-7; the match to TRBD2 covers 11 bases. Germline CDR1 is PRHDT and CDR2 is FYEKMQ (reference sequence). V lost 5 bases to trimming and J lost 1 base; unmatched junction nucleotides: 7. The CDR3 covers 16 residues. The CDR3 sequence: CASSPLAGGSSYEQYF. The CDR3 DNA sequence: TGTGCCAGCAGCCCCCTAGCGGGAGGCAGTTCCTACGAGCAGTACTTC.

The CDR3 nucleotides are TGCGCCAGCAGCAACAGGGGAATCAACAATTCACCCCTCCACTTT. Translation: CASSNRGINNSPLHF. The J gene is TRBJ1-6, the V gene TRBV4-3, with TRBD1 matching 7 bases. V lost 5 bases to trimming and J lost 7 bases; unmatched junction nucleotides: 8. Germline lookup yields CDR1 LGHNA and CDR2 YSLEER. The CDR3 has 15 amino acids.

The rearrangement joins TRBV10-3 to TRBJ1-4, with TRBD1 as a possible D gene (6 bases). Germline CDR1 reads ENHRY; CDR2 reads SYGVKD. CDR3 length: 16 residues. Trimming stripped 6 bases from V and 0 bases from J, with 14 bases between. The chain's CDR3 is CAISQTGPATNEKLFF. The CDR3 DNA reads as TGTGCCATCAGCCAGACAGGACCTGCAACTAATGAAAAACTGTTTTTT.

CDR3 bases: TGTGCCAGTAGTTTCCAGGGAAGGAGAGACAATGAGCAGTTCTTC. It yields the protein CASSFQGRRDNEQFF. This chain links TRBV19 with TRBJ2-1, with TRBD1 as a possible D gene (5 bases). V was shortened by 5 bases and J by 5 bases, with 16 bases between the two germline ends. Germline values: CDR1 LNHDA, CDR2 SQIVND (reference sequence). This CDR3 region has 15 residues.

V and J are TRBV9 and TRBJ2-3; 12 bases align to TRBD2. V shed 1 base, J shed 10 bases, and the junction held 4 bases outside the gene matches. Germline V gene lookup returns CDR1 SGDLS and CDR2 YYNGEE. This CDR3 has 14 amino acids. The CDR3 loop reads CASSVTSGGYAQYF. CDR3 DNA sequence: TGTGCCAGCAGCGTAACTAGCGGGGGGTATGCGCAGTATTTT.

This chain joins TRBV2 and TRBJ2-3, with 12 positions matching TRBD2. Germline V CDR1 and CDR2: SNHLY, FYNNEI. V shed 7 bases, J shed 2 bases, and the junction held 7 bases outside the gene matches. This CDR3 is 16 amino acids long. CDR3 nucleotide sequence: TGTGCCAGCACAGGGACTAGCGGGCCCCTCACAGATACGCAGTATTTT. Protein product: CASTGTSGPLTDTQYF.

The chain joins TRBV11-1 to TRBJ2-7; 8 bases map to TRBD1. V lost 1 base, J lost 3 bases, and 5 bases stayed unmatched. The CDR3 covers 15 residues. Per germline, CDR1 SGHAT and CDR2 FQDESV (reference sequence). As DNA, the CDR3 is TGTGCCAGCAGCTTAGAGTGGGGACAGGTCTACGAGCAGTACTTC. This codes for CASSLEWGQVYEQYF.

This sequence joins TRBV7-6 and TRBJ2-3, with 13 nucleotides matching TRBD2. The V gene end was trimmed by 1 base and the J gene end by 6 bases; junction bases not matched to a gene: 7. The CDR3 runs to 17 residues. Germline V gene data show CDR1 as SGHVS and CDR2 as FNYEAQ. The CDR3 sequence is CASSLGSGLAGTDTQYF. The CDR3 DNA is TGTGCCAGCAGCTTAGGTTCGGGACTAGCGGGAACTGATACGCAGTATTTT.

This sequence joins TRBV15 and TRBJ1-4; tentatively, D is TRBD1 (6 bases). Trimming removed 8 bases from V and 6 bases from J, with 16 bases in between. This CDR3 has 14 residues. Germline CDR1 reads LNHNV; CDR2 reads YYDKDF (reference sequence). The CDR3 region is CATRGGADYEKLFF. As DNA, the CDR3 is TGTGCCACCCGCGGGGGGGCGGATTATGAAAAACTGTTTTTT.

The rearrangement uses TRBV7-2 and TRBJ2-2; 10 nucleotides agree with TRBD1. CDR3 length: 17 amino acids. V lost 0 bases, J lost 6 bases, and 7 bases stayed unmatched. Germline values: CDR1 SGHTA, CDR2 FQGNSA. Here the CDR3 DNA reads TGTGCCAGCAGCTTAGCAGGGGGACAGGGGAGGTCCGGGGAGCTGTTTTTT. Protein product: CASSLAGGQGRSGELFF.

This clone was detected only a few times. The V and J genes are TRBV28 and TRBJ2-1, with D perhaps matching TRBD2 (5 bases). Trimming shortened V by 8 bases and J by 6 bases, and 8 bases separated the two germline ends. CDR3 size: 11 residues. Germline V lookup: CDR1 MDHEN, CDR2 SYDVKM. CDR3 sequence (DNA): TGTGCCAGCCTAGCCCCCAATGAGCAGTTCTTC. Translating it yields CASLAPNEQFF.

CDR3 bases: TGTGCCAGCACCGGGGACAGGTTTAGCGGGGAGCTGTTTTTT. It yields the protein CASTGDRFSGELFF. The rearrangement links TRBV9 to TRBJ2-2, with TRBD1 matching 8 bases. The ends lost 6 bases at V and 7 bases at J; junction bases unmatched: 8. The CDR3 extends over 14 amino acids. CDR1 is SGDLS, CDR2 YYNGEE, per germline.

The chain couples TRBV4-2 to TRBJ1-1; TRBD1 is a possible D gene (6 bases). This CDR3 region has 16 residues. V dropped 2 bases and J dropped 0 bases, with 13 bases sitting between them. Germline assignment: CDR1 LGHNA and CDR2 YNFKEQ. The CDR3 DNA reads as TGTGCCAGCAGCCAACTACTGGACAGCCTGAACACTGAAGCTTTCTTT. Translating it yields CASSQLLDSLNTEAFF.

The chain carries TRBV13 and TRBJ1-5; D is ambiguous. CDR3 length: 13 amino acids. Trimming stripped 3 bases from V and 7 bases from J, with 10 bases between. Germline V CDR1 and CDR2: PRHDT, FYEKMQ (reference sequence). For the CDR3, the DNA is TGTGCCAGCAGCTTGGGCTTATGGCAGCCCCAGCATTTT. This encodes CASSLGLWQPQHF.

This chain joins TRBV7-6 and TRBJ1-5; weak D call: TRBD1 (5 bases). The CDR3 has 16 amino acids. Trimming took off 5 bases at V and 2 bases at J, with 16 bases between the two ends. Germline V gene data show CDR1 as SGHVS and CDR2 as FNYEAQ. The CDR3 spells CASSQARGSGNQPQHF. As DNA, the CDR3 is TGTGCCAGCAGCCAAGCTCGGGGGTCGGGCAATCAGCCCCAGCATTTT.

This clone was found once. The V gene is TRBV5-1, the J gene TRBJ2-5, with 10 bases aligning to TRBD2. V dropped 3 bases and J dropped 0; count of bases not matched to a gene: 14. The CDR3 contains 19 residues. Germline V gene data show CDR1 as SGHRS and CDR2 as YFSETQ. This CDR3 is CASSYGRLAGTWDQETQYF. The CDR3 bases are TGCGCCAGCAGCTATGGCAGACTAGCGGGCACATGGGACCAAGAGACCCAGTACTTC. Combining the CDR3 with reference TRBV5-1 and TRBJ2-5 gives the whole variable domain KAGVTQTPRYLIKTRGQQVTLSCSPISGHRSVSWYQQTPGQGLQFLFEYFSETQRNKGNFPGRFSGRQFSNSRSEMNVSTLELGDSALYLCASSYGRLAGTWDQETQYFGPGTRLLVL.

This chain links TRBV2 with TRBJ2-1; TRBD2 aligns across 12 bases. V lost 10 bases to trimming and J lost 5 bases; unmatched junction nucleotides: 6. The CDR3 covers 14 residues. Germline-derived CDR1 and CDR2 are SNHLY and FYNNEI. This CDR3 is CANLAGGPNNEQFF. For the CDR3, the DNA is TGTGCCAATCTAGCGGGAGGGCCGAACAATGAGCAGTTCTTC.

CDR3 loop: CASSDRRGTRLTGANVLTF. CDR3 bases: TGTGCCAGCAGTGATCGCCGTGGGACTAGACTTACTGGGGCCAACGTCCTGACTTTC. This rearrangement joins TRBV6-1 to TRBJ2-6; 8 bases fit TRBD2. The length of the CDR3 is 19 residues. Trimming removed 3 bases from V and 2 bases from J; junction bases left unmatched: 12. The germline V gene has CDR1 MNHNS and CDR2 SASEGT.

The chain is built from TRBV19 and TRBJ2-2; 13 nucleotides align to TRBD2. Trimming removed 5 bases from V and 7 bases from J; junction bases left unmatched: 7. The CDR3 extends over 16 amino acids. Looked up from germline, CDR1 is LNHDA and CDR2 is SQIVND (reference sequence). The CDR3: CASSPGLAGLVGELFF. CDR3 nucleotides: TGTGCCAGTAGTCCGGGACTAGCGGGACTTGTCGGGGAGCTGTTTTTT.

CDR3 sequence: CASSLGGYEQYF. In DNA, the CDR3 is TGTGCCAGCAGTTTGGGGGGCTACGAGCAGTACTTC. This chain links TRBV6-5 with TRBJ2-7, with D perhaps matching TRBD2 (6 bases). Germline CDR1 MNHEY, CDR2 SVGAGI. The CDR3 sequence is 12 residues long. V was clipped by 4 bases and J by 3 bases, with 7 bases between them.

The chain links TRBV6-1 to TRBJ2-7; maybe TRBD2 (6 bases). The V gene lost 10 bases and the J gene lost 2 bases, with 18 bases spanning the gap. The V gene's germline CDR1 is MNHNS and CDR2 SASEGT. The CDR3 covers 14 residues. This CDR3 reads CAIRGISGTYEQYF. Here the CDR3 DNA reads TGTGCCATCAGAGGTATTAGCGGCACCTACGAGCAGTACTTC.

This clone was seen only once. This CDR3 reads CAWTHNRAWMRGYTF. In nucleotides, the CDR3 is TGTGCCTGGACCCACAACAGGGCATGGATGAGAGGCTACACCTTC. The V gene is TRBV30, the J gene TRBJ1-2, with a weak D call TRBD1 (6 bases). Trimming cost V 4 bases and J 8 bases, with 23 bases left between them. The germline V gene encodes CDR1 GTSNPN and CDR2 SVGIG (reference sequence). The CDR3 has 15 residues.

V usage is TRBV2 and J usage is TRBJ2-6, with a possible D match to TRBD2 (6 bases). CDR1 SNHLY and CDR2 FYNNEI come from the germline V gene. The V and J ends lost 3 bases and 1 base respectively, with 13 bases between them. The CDR3 sequence is 17 residues long. The CDR3 region is CASSEEGGASGANVLTF. The DNA for the CDR3 is TGTGCCAGCAGTGAGGAGGGAGGTGCTTCTGGGGCCAACGTCCTGACTTTC.

The CDR3 DNA is TGTGCCAGCGTAGCGGGAGCGGCGTACGAGCAGTACTTC. It codes for CASVAGAAYEQYF. This chain joins TRBV7-9 and TRBJ2-7, with TRBD2 identical over 9 bases. Germline lookup yields CDR1 SEHNR and CDR2 FQNEAQ (reference sequence). The CDR3 length is 13 residues. Trimming cost V 8 bases and J 4 bases; bases outside gene matches: 6.

The chain recombines TRBV30 with TRBJ2-5; D call uncertain. CDR1 is GTSNPN, CDR2 SVGIG, per germline (reference sequence). The CDR3 is made up of 12 amino acids. The ends were cut back, 2 bases at V and 5 bases at J, with 9 bases in the middle. In nucleotides, the CDR3 is TGTGCCTGGAGTACCCTCAGGGAGACCCAGTACTTC. It is translated as CAWSTLRETQYF.

This chain uses TRBV11-3 with TRBJ2-7, with TRBD2 matching 10 bases. Germline CDR1 and CDR2: SGHNT and YENEEA. This CDR3 spans 14 amino acids. With 5 bases clipped from V and 1 base from J, the junction kept 2 bases outside the gene matches. The CDR3 coding sequence is TGTGCCAGCAGCCCGACTAGCGGGTCCTACGAGCAGTACTTC. Encoded protein: CASSPTSGSYEQYF.